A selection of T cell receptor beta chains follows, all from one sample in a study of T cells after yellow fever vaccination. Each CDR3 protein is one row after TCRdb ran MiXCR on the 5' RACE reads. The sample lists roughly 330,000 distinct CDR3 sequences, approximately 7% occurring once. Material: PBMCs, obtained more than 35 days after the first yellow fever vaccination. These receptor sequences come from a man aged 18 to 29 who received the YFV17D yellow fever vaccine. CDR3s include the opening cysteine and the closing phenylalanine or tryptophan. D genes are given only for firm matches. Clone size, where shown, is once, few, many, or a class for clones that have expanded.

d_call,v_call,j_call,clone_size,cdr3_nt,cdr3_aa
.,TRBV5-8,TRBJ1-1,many,TGTGCCAGCAGCCCAACCGCAGGTGTGAACACTGAAGCTTTCTTT,CASSPTAGVNTEAFF
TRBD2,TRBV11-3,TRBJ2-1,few,TGTGCCAGCAGCTTAGTTCGCGGGGGGGCCCTCAATGAGCAGTTCTTC,CASSLVRGGALNEQFF
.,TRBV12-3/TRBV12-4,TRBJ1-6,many,TGTGCCAGCAGCTCCAGATTTGCGGGGGCTTTTGATTCACCCCTCCACTTT,CASSSRFAGAFDSPLHF
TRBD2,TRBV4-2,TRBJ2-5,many,TGTGCCAGCAGCCAAGGTCTAGCGGCGCAAGAGACCCAGTACTTC,CASSQGLAAQETQYF
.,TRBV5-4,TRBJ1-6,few,TGTGCCAGCAGTACCTCAGGCGTGGGCTCCTATAATTCACCCCTCCACTTT,CASSTSGVGSYNSPLHF
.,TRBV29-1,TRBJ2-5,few,TGCAGCGTTGAACCCCCAGGGGAGGAGACCCAGTACTTC,CSVEPPGEETQYF
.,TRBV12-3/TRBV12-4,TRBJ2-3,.,TGTGCCAGCAGTTTAATGGGACACCAGAGTACGCAGTATTTT,CASSLMGHQSTQYF
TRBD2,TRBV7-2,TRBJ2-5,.,TGTGCCAGCAGCTTATATCGCGGGGGGCTGGTGACCCAGTACTTC,CASSLYRGGLVTQYF
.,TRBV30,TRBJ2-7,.,TGTGCCTGGAGTTTTAACAGGTTTGACGAGCAGTACTTC,CAWSFNRFDEQYF
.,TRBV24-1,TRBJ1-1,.,TGTGCCACCAGTGACCCCATGAACACTGAAGCTTTCTTT,CATSDPMNTEAFF
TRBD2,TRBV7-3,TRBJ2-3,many,TGTGCCAGCAGCTTAGCTTCTAGCGGGGGCACAGATACGCAGTATTTT,CASSLASSGGTDTQYF
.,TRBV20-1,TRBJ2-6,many,TGCAGTGCTAGAGGGGCTCTCGACGGGAGCTCTGGGGCCAACGTCCTGACTTTC,CSARGALDGSSGANVLTF
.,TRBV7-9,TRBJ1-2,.,TGTGCCAGCAGCCCAGCTAGGGCAGGGGTATCCTATGGCTACACCTTC,CASSPARAGVSYGYTF
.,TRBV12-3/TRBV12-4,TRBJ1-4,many,TGTGCCAGCAGCTTTAATGAAAAACTGTTTTTT,CASSFNEKLFF
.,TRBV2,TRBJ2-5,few,TGTGCCAGCAGTGAAGCGGGGCGAGAAGAGACCCAGTACTTC,CASSEAGREETQYF
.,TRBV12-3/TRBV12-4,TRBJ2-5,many,TGTGCCAGCAGTTTTTTCCGGGCAGACCAAGAGACCCAGTACTTC,CASSFFRADQETQYF
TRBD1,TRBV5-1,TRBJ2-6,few,TGCGCCAGCAGCTTGAGACCTCGGGCAGGGGGCTCTGGGGCCAACGTCCTGACTTTC,CASSLRPRAGGSGANVLTF
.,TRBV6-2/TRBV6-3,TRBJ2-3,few,TGTGCCAGCAGTACCGGACTAGATACGCAGTATTTT,CASSTGLDTQYF
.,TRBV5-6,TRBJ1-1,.,TGTGCCAGCAACCCAACCCCGGGGGGCGTGGTCACTGAAGCTTTCTTT,CASNPTPGGVVTEAFF
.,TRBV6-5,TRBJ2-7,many,TGTGCCAGCAGTTACCGGGTGTCAGGGGGGCGCGAGCAGTACTTC,CASSYRVSGGREQYF
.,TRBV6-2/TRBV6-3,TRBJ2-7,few,TGTGCCAGCAGTTCACAGATAGCATCCTACGAGCAGTACTTC,CASSSQIASYEQYF
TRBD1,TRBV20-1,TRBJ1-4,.,TGCAGTGCTAGAGATGACAGGGGGTCTGAAAAACTGTTTTTT,CSARDDRGSEKLFF
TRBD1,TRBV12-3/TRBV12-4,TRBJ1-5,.,TGTGCCAGCAGTTCGACAGGGGGCATCCAGCCCCAGCATTTT,CASSSTGGIQPQHF
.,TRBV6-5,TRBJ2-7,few,TGTGCCAGCAGTTACTCTACCGGGGCCCCCTCATCCTACGAGCAGTACTTC,CASSYSTGAPSSYEQYF
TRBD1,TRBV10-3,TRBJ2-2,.,TGTGCCATCAGTGATCAGGAGGGACAGGGGGCGAGCACCGGGGAGCTGTTTTTT,CAISDQEGQGASTGELFF
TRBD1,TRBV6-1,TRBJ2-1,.,TGTGCCAGCAGGATCCCGGGACAGGGGTACGATGAGCAGTTCTTC,CASRIPGQGYDEQFF
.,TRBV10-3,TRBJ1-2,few,TGTGCCATCAGTGAGTCGACGGCAGGGAGTGGCTACACCTTC,CAISESTAGSGYTF
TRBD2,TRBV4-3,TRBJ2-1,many,TGCGCCAGCAGCCAAGATACGGGGGGGTCTTACAATGAGCAGTTCTTC,CASSQDTGGSYNEQFF
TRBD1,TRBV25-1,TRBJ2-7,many,TGTGCCAGCGAGGGACAGATCTCCTACGAGCAGTACTTC,CASEGQISYEQYF
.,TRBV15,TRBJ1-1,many,TGTGCCACCAGCAGAGGTTTAGACTCTACTGAAGAAGCTTTCTTT,CATSRGLDSTEEAFF
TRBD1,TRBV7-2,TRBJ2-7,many,TGTGCCAGCAGCTCCGCCACAGGGGCGGGTTACGAGCAGTACTTC,CASSSATGAGYEQYF
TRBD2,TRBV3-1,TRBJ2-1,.,TGTGCCAGCAGCCCACGACTAGCGGGGGGGCCTCTGAATGAGCAGTTCTTC,CASSPRLAGGPLNEQFF
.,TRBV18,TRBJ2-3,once,TGTGCCAGCTCACCAGTGGCGGGGGCCGGGGATACGCAGTATTTT,CASSPVAGAGDTQYF
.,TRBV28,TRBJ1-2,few,TGTGCCAGCAGTTTAGCGGCAGGGTTCTATGGCTACACCTTC,CASSLAAGFYGYTF